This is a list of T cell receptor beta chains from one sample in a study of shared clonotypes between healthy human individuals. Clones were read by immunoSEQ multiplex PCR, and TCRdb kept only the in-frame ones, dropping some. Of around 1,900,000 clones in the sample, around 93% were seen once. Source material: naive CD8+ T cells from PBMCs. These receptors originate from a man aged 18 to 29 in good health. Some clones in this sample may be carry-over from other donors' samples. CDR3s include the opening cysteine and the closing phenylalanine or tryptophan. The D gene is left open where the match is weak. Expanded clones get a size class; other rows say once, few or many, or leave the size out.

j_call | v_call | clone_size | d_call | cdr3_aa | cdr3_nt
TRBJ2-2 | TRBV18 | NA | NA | CASVTPGQIGELFF | TGTGCCAGCGTCACGCCGGGCCAAATCGGGGAGCTGTTTTTT
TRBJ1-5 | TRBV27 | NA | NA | CASREGALNQPQHF | TGTGCCAGCAGGGAAGGGGCTTTGAATCAGCCCCAGCATTTT
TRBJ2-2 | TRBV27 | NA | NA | CASSLKVITGELFF | TGTGCCAGCAGTTTAAAGGTCATCACCGGGGAGCTGTTTTTT
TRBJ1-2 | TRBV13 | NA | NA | CASSDRASYYGYTF | TGTGCCAGCAGCGACCGGGCGTCTTACTATGGCTACACCTTC
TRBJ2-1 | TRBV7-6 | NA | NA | CASSEGTEQFF | TGTGCCAGCAGCGAAGGGACAGAGCAGTTCTTC
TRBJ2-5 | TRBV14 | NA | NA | CASSQAWAVKETQYF | TGTGCCAGCAGCCAAGCGTGGGCAGTTAAAGAGACCCAGTACTTC
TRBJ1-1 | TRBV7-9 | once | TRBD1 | CASSARQGAGTEAFF | TGTGCCAGCAGCGCCCGACAGGGGGCTGGCACTGAAGCTTTCTTT
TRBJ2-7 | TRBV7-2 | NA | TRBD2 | CASSTTGTSGMAGEQYF | TGTGCCAGCAGCACCACCGGGACTAGCGGGATGGCGGGCGAGCAGTACTTC
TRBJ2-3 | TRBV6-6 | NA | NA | CASSPVVYTDTQYF | TGTGCCAGCAGTCCCGTGGTCTACACAGATACGCAGTATTTT
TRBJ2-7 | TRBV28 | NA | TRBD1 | CASRSFTGTGWIEQYF | TGTGCCAGCAGGAGCTTCACCGGGACAGGCTGGATCGAGCAGTACTTC
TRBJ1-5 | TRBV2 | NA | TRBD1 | CASKTGQGAQPQHF | TGTGCCAGCAAAACGGGACAGGGGGCTCAGCCCCAGCATTTT
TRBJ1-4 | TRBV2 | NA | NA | CASFNIEKLFF | TGTGCCAGCTTCAACATTGAAAAACTGTTTTTT
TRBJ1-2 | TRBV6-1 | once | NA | CASSRSGLTVYGYTF | TGTGCCAGCAGCCGAAGTGGGTTGACAGTCTATGGCTACACCTTC
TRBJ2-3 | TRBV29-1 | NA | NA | CSAHTSTDTQYF | TGCAGCGCACACACAAGCACAGATACGCAGTATTTT
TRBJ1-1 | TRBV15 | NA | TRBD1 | CATSRDRGMLLNTEAFF | TGTGCCACCAGCAGGGACAGGGGTATGCTTCTGAACACTGAAGCTTTCTTT
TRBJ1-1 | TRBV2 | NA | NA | CASSEEDSFNTEAFF | TGTGCCAGCAGTGAAGAGGACAGTTTTAACACTGAAGCTTTCTTT
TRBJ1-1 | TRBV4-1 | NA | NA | CASSQDAGGRLVTEAFF | TGCGCCAGCAGCCAAGATGCCGGAGGGAGGTTGGTCACTGAAGCTTTCTTT
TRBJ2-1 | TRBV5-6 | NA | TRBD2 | CASSTGLAASNEQFF | TGTGCCAGCAGCACTGGACTAGCGGCTTCTAATGAGCAGTTCTTC
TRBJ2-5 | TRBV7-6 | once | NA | CASSGGYQETQYF | TGTGCCAGCAGCGGGGGTTACCAAGAGACCCAGTACTTC
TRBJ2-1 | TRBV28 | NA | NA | CASKALLPPYNEQFF | TGTGCCAGCAAGGCGTTACTTCCCCCGTACAATGAGCAGTTCTTC
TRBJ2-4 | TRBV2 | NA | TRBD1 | CASTVPEPGGNLAKNIQYF | TGTGCCAGCACCGTCCCTGAACCAGGGGGCAATCTAGCCAAAAACATTCAGTACTTC
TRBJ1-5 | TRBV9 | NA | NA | CASSVEAGKGQPQHF | TGTGCCAGCAGCGTAGAGGCAGGGAAAGGCCAGCCCCAGCATTTT
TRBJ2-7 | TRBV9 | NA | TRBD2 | CASSPQRELAYEQYF | TGTGCCAGCAGCCCGCAGCGGGAGTTAGCCTACGAGCAGTACTTC
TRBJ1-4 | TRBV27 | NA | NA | CASSSTEEREKLFF | TGTGCCAGCAGTAGCACGGAGGAGAGGGAAAAACTGTTTTTT
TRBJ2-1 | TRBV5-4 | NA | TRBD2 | CASSPRTSGKYSYEQFF | TGTGCCAGCAGCCCCAGGACTAGCGGGAAGTATTCGTATGAGCAGTTCTTC
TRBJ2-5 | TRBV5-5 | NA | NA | CASSGRSIRETQYF | TGTGCCAGTTCCGGACGAAGCATAAGGGAGACCCAGTACTTC
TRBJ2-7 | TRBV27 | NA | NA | CASHSLREDYEQYF | TGTGCCAGCCATTCCCTGCGCGAGGACTACGAGCAGTACTTC
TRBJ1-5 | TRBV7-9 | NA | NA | CASSLVTGSLTQPQHF | TGTGCCAGCAGCTTAGTTACAGGGAGCTTGACTCAGCCCCAGCATTTT
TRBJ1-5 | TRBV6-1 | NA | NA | CASSERLLRQPQHF | TGTGCCAGCAGTGAACGCCTCCTCAGACAGCCCCAGCATTTT
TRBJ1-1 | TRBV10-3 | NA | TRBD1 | CAIMGQGALTEAFF | TGTGCCATCATGGGACAGGGGGCCCTCACTGAAGCTTTCTTT
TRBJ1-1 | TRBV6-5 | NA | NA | CASSYDRTMNTEAFF | TGTGCCAGCAGTTACGACAGAACCATGAACACTGAAGCTTTCTTT
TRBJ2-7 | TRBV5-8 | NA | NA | CASSLAAGSLEQYF | TGTGCCAGCAGCTTGGCGGCAGGGTCTCTCGAGCAGTACTTC
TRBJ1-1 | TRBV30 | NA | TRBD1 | CAWPQRDRGPEAFF | TGTGCCTGGCCCCAACGGGACAGGGGGCCTGAAGCTTTCTTT
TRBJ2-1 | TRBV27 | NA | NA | CASSWTILGDNEQFF | TGTGCCAGCAGTTGGACTATCCTCGGGGACAATGAGCAGTTCTTC
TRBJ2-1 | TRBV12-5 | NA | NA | CASAIADNEQFF | TGTGCTAGTGCGATAGCGGACAATGAGCAGTTCTTC
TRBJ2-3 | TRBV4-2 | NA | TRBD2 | CASSHTLAGTDTQYF | TGTGCCAGCAGCCATACACTAGCGGGCACAGATACGCAGTATTTT
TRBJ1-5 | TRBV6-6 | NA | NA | CASREGFWGNQPQHF | TGTGCCAGCAGGGAGGGGTTCTGGGGCAATCAGCCCCAGCATTTT
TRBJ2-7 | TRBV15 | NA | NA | CATSRESSASSYEQYF | TGTGCCACCAGCAGAGAAAGTAGCGCAAGCTCCTACGAGCAGTACTTC
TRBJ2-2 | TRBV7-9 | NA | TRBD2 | CASSILAGERAGELFF | TGTGCCAGCAGCATTCTAGCGGGAGAGAGGGCCGGGGAGCTGTTTTTT
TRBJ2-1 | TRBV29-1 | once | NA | CSVGSNEQFF | TGCAGCGTTGGTTCCAATGAGCAGTTCTTC
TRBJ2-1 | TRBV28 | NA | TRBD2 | CASIEGLAGLGSDEQFF | TGTGCCAGCATTGAGGGACTAGCGGGACTAGGGAGTGATGAGCAGTTCTTC
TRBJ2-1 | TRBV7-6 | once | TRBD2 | CASSLAQGLAGSPEQFF | TGTGCCAGCAGCTTAGCGCAAGGACTAGCGGGATCACCTGAGCAGTTCTTC
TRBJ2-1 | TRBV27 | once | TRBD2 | CASSLARAGGGGHNEQFF | TGTGCCAGCAGTTTAGCCCGCGCGGGGGGGGGCGGACACAATGAGCAGTTCTTC
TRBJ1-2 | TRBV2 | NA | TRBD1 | CASSEGGQGITF | TGTGCCAGCAGTGAAGGTGGACAGGGGATCACCTTC
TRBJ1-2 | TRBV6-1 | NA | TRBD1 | CAASRRTGSNGYTF | TGTGCCGCGTCTCGACGGACAGGGTCGAATGGCTACACCTTC
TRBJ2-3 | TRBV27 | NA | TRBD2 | CASSKLRLAGNTDTQYF | TGTGCCAGCAGTAAACTACGACTAGCGGGAAACACAGATACGCAGTATTTT
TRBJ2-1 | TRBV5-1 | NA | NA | CASNEDRYNEQFF | TGCGCCAGCAACGAAGACAGATACAATGAGCAGTTCTTC
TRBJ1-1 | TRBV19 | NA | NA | CASSTRTANTEAFF | TGTGCCAGTAGTACCCGGACAGCGAACACTGAAGCTTTCTTT
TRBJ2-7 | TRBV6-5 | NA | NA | CASSYSTGARDYEQYF | TGTGCCAGCAGTTACTCGACAGGCGCGAGGGACTACGAGCAGTACTTC
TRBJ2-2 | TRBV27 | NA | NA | CASSLGTGTGELFF | TGTGCCAGCAGTTTGGGGACGGGGACCGGGGAGCTGTTTTTT
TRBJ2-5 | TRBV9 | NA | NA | CASSVSQGNSQETQYF | TGTGCCAGCAGCGTATCCCAGGGGAACTCCCAAGAGACCCAGTACTTC
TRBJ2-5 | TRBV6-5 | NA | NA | CATTGGAETQYF | TGTGCCACCACCGGGGGTGCAGAGACCCAGTACTTC
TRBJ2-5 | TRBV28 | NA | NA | CASSFLAGTQYF | TGTGCCAGCAGTTTCCTCGCGGGGACCCAGTACTTC
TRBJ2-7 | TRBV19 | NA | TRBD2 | CASSLAGIHEQYF | TGTGCCAGTAGCCTAGCGGGAATCCACGAGCAGTACTTC
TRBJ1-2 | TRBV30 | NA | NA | CAWRPRGSYGYTF | TGTGCCTGGAGACCCAGGGGCAGCTATGGCTACACCTTC
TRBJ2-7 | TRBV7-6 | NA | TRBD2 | CASSLGLAYEQYF | TGTGCCAGCTCCTTGGGACTAGCCTACGAGCAGTACTTC
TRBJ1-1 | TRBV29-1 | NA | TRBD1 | CSVPGTGGVKFSAGPEAFF | TGCAGCGTCCCAGGGACAGGGGGCGTCAAATTTTCGGCGGGCCCGGAAGCTTTCTTT
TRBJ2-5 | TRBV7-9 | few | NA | CASSLQVFQETQYF | TGTGCCAGCAGCCTACAAGTCTTCCAAGAGACCCAGTACTTC
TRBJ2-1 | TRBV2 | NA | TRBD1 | CASGGVLGDRGYNEQFF | TGTGCCAGCGGAGGGGTCCTGGGGGACAGGGGCTACAATGAGCAGTTCTTC